What follows are 8 T cell receptor beta chains derived from one specimen sequenced in a study of CD8 T cells in ankylosing spondylitis. MiXCR, applied by TCRdb to the 5' RACE reads, yields one record per CDR3 protein. The data hold tens of thousands of distinct CDR3 sequences, with about 6.2% observed a single time. The sample was synovial fluid, either unsorted or a sorted T cell fraction (not recorded which). The receptor set was obtained from a male donor with ankylosing spondylitis.

This sequence joins TRBV7-3 and TRBJ2-2, with D tentatively TRBD2 (6 bases). CDR3 size: 13 residues. Germline values: CDR1 SGHTA, CDR2 FQGTGA. The germline V and J ends were trimmed by 6 bases and 6 bases, with 11 bases remaining between them. CDR3 residues: CASSQGGAGELFF. Here the CDR3 DNA reads TGTGCCAGCAGTCAAGGAGGGGCCGGGGAGCTGTTTTTT. The whole variable domain, remainder taken from reference TRBV7-3 and TRBJ2-2, is GAGVSQTPSNKVTEKGKYVELRCDPISGHTALYWYRQSLGQGPEFLIYFQGTGAADDSGLPNDRFFAVRPEGSVSTLKIQRTERGDSAVYLCASSQGGAGELFFGEGSRLTVL.

This clonotype has ten or more counts. The V call is TRBV28, the J call TRBJ1-5; TRBD1 agrees at 12 bases. The CDR3 runs to 16 residues. V was clipped by 6 bases and J by 6 bases; unmatched bases: 9. Germline-derived CDR1 and CDR2 are MDHEN and SYDVKM. DNA for the CDR3: TGTGCCAGCAGGGGAAGGGGACAGGGGGCGATTCAGCCCCAGCATTTT. Translating it yields CASRGRGQGAIQPQHF.

This clonotype was found a few times. The chain recombines TRBV5-1 with TRBJ1-5; D unresolved. The CDR3 runs 13 residues. Germline loops: CDR1 SGHRS, CDR2 YFSETQ. With 0 bases removed from V and 4 bases from J, the gap between germline ends came to 5 bases. The CDR3 nucleotides are TGCGCCAGCAGCTTGGAAGTAAATCAGCCCCAGCATTTT. It encodes CASSLEVNQPQHF.

This clonotype has a handful of counts. This chain uses TRBV13 with TRBJ2-1; D unclear. V was trimmed by 2 bases and J by 0 bases, leaving 11 bases between them. CDR3 length equals 16 residues. The germline V gene encodes CDR1 PRHDT and CDR2 FYEKMQ (reference sequence). Here the CDR3 reads CASSLSPRSSYNEQFF. The CDR3 DNA follows: TGTGCCAGCAGCTTATCCCCCAGGAGCTCCTACAATGAGCAGTTCTTC.

CDR3 DNA sequence: TGCAGTGCCCCGCTGGGGGGAAGCGGGAGGGACAATGAGCAGTTCTTC. It is translated as CSAPLGGSGRDNEQFF. The chain links TRBV20-1 to TRBJ2-1, with 10 bases aligning to TRBD2. The length of the CDR3 is 16 residues. V shed 6 bases and J 5 bases; nucleotides not matched to a gene: 13. From germline, CDR1 is DFQATT and CDR2 SNEGSKA (reference sequence).

This clonotype turned up a few times. This chain joins TRBV20-1 and TRBJ1-2; tentatively, D is TRBD1 (5 bases). The germline V and J ends were trimmed by 0 bases and 4 bases, with 18 bases remaining between them. The CDR3 runs to 16 residues. The germline V gene encodes CDR1 DFQATT and CDR2 SNEGSKA (reference sequence). The CDR3 bases are TGCAGTGCTAGAGAGGCAGGGTCGGCCCTTACCTATGGCTACACCTTC. Its translation: CSAREAGSALTYGYTF.

Comments on this clonotype: A read error may be the cause here, since a much bigger clone is one base away. The genes are TRBV4-1 and TRBJ1-4, with D perhaps TRBD1 (6 bases). The length of the CDR3 is 16 residues. In germline, CDR1 is MGHRA, CDR2 YSYEKL. The CDR3 DNA reads TGCGCCAGCAGCCAAGGATACAGGGCCTCTAATGGAAAACTGTTTTTT. Translation gives CASSQGYRASNGKLFF.

This clonotype showed up many times. The chain uses TRBV12-3 or TRBV12-4 and TRBJ2-1; 7 bases line up with TRBD1. With V trimmed by 4 bases and J by 4 bases, 7 bases remained unmatched. The length of the CDR3 is 15 residues. The DNA for the CDR3 is TGTGCCAGCAGTTCCCGGGACAGAGCTTACAATGAGCAGTTCTTC. As protein: CASSSRDRAYNEQFF.